The 14 T cell receptor beta chains in this list originate from one sample, sequenced in a study of control samples from healthy donors and cancer patients. Method: immunoSEQ multiplex PCR; TCRdb's copy keeps in-frame clones and lacks some. This sample has more than 85,000 clones, with roughly nine tenths found just once. The sequenced sample consisted of blood. Every receptor here comes from a human donor in good health. The donor label of this sample is uncertain.

This clone was seen only once. This sequence joins TRBV27 and TRBJ1-1; D may be TRBD1 (6 bases). The CDR3 has 13 residues. Germline assignment: CDR1 MNHEY and CDR2 SMNVEV (reference sequence). Trimming cost V 2 bases and J 9 bases, with 13 bases left between them. In DNA form, the CDR3 reads TGTGCCAGCAGTTTACCGGGGGCCCCCCAAGCTTTCTTT. It specifies CASSLPGAPQAFF.

This clone showed up just once. The chain employs TRBV6-4 and TRBJ1-5, with TRBD1 identical over 9 bases. Germline V CDR1 and CDR2: MRHNA, SNTAGT. V shed 6 bases, J shed 1 base, and the junction held 19 bases outside the gene matches. The CDR3 has 20 residues. The CDR3 is CASRYKALGQGRGSNQPQHF. The CDR3 nucleotides are TGTGCCAGCAGATATAAAGCTTTGGGACAGGGCCGAGGGAGCAATCAGCCCCAGCATTTT.

V gene TRBV28 combines with J gene TRBJ2-7; D gene uncertain. Germline V gives CDR1 MDHEN, CDR2 SYDVKM. Trimming shortened V by 2 bases and J by 4 bases, and 6 bases separated the two germline ends. The CDR3 is made up of 12 amino acids. CDR3 protein: CASSLGVYEQYF. As DNA, the CDR3 is TGTGCCAGCAGTTTAGGGGTTTACGAGCAGTACTTC.

Points on this clone: The junction and the germline gene differ at one end; a read error may be behind it. This chain joins TRBV10-3 and TRBJ1-1; no reliable D call. CDR1 is ENHRY, CDR2 SYGVKD, per germline. This CDR3 region has 11 residues. The chain's CDR3 is CAVRGQEEAFF. The CDR3 nucleotides read TGTGCCGTCAGAGGCCAGGAGGAAGCTTTCTTT.

This sequence joins TRBV20-1 and TRBJ1-2; D gene unclear. The V end lost 4 bases, the J end lost 8 bases, and 11 bases lay between the germline ends. This CDR3 is built from 11 residues. Germline values: CDR1 DFQATT, CDR2 SNEGSKA (reference sequence). This CDR3 reads CSATNLSGYTF. The CDR3 DNA reads as TGCAGTGCTACGAACCTTAGCGGCTACACCTTC.

J is TRBJ2-3 and V is TRBV5-1, with TRBD2 identical over 7 bases. CDR3 length: 14 residues. The germline V gene has CDR1 SGHRS and CDR2 YFSETQ. V lost 1 base, J lost 6 bases, and 5 bases stayed unmatched. CDR3 protein: CASSLSGGGDTQYF. The DNA for the CDR3 is TGCGCCAGCAGCTTGTCCGGGGGAGGGGATACGCAGTATTTT.

This chain connects TRBV6-2 or TRBV6-3 to TRBJ1-2, with TRBD1 matching 11 bases. The V segment lost 6 bases and the J segment 2 bases; nucleotides outside the gene matches: 8. Per germline, CDR1 MNHEY and CDR2 SVGEGT. The CDR3 extends over 16 amino acids. The chain's CDR3 is CASSTGTGGGNYGYTF. The DNA for the CDR3 is TGTGCCAGCAGCACCGGGACAGGGGGAGGGAACTATGGCTACACCTTC.

This chain uses TRBV10-1 with TRBJ2-1; TRBD1 might be the D (7 bases). Trimming took 0 bases from V and 10 from J, leaving 13 bases between them. Germline CDR1 is WNHNN and CDR2 is SYGVQD (reference sequence). The CDR3 length is 14 residues. The CDR3 sequence is CASSESRDSGEQFF. In DNA, the CDR3 is TGCGCCAGCAGTGAGTCGAGGGACAGCGGGGAGCAGTTCTTC.

The rearrangement uses TRBV24-1 and TRBJ2-3, with 7 nucleotides matching TRBD1. Trimming at V came to 9 bases and at J to 1 base, leaving 15 bases not matched to a gene. CDR3 length: 17 residues. CDR1 KGHDR and CDR2 SFDVKD come from the germline V gene. The CDR3: CATGIGGGGAGTDTQYF. CDR3 coding DNA: TGTGCCACCGGGATAGGGGGCGGAGGTGCGGGCACAGATACGCAGTATTTT.

The V and J genes are TRBV21-1 and TRBJ1-1; TRBD1, the table's D call, was not compared with the DNA. TRBV21-1 is tagged as a pseudogene. The CDR3 extends over 13 amino acids. The CDR3 protein is CASSDTGDTEAFF. The CDR3 DNA reads as TGTGCCAGCAGCGACACAGGGGACACTGAAGCTTTCTTT.

J is TRBJ1-3 and V is TRBV5-1; 7 bases are a match to TRBD1. V lost 4 bases and J lost 5; bases outside the gene matches: 6. The CDR3 contains 14 residues. The germline V gene has CDR1 SGHRS and CDR2 YFSETQ. The CDR3 region has the DNA TGCGCCAGCAGCCCAGGGACAGACAGAAACACCATATATTTT. It codes for CASSPGTDRNTIYF.

The gene calls are TRBV4-1 and TRBJ2-1; D possibly uses TRBD1 or TRBD2 (5 bases each). Germline assignment: CDR1 MGHRA and CDR2 YSYEKL. V was cut by 1 base and J by 4 bases, with 8 bases left in between. The CDR3 runs 14 residues. The CDR3 nucleotides read TGCGCCAGCAGCCAAGGGGGGACGTACAATGAGCAGTTCTTC. Protein product: CASSQGGTYNEQFF.

The rearrangement uses TRBV19 and TRBJ1-3; possibly TRBD1 for D (5 bases). Trimming removed 3 bases from V and 4 bases from J, with 10 bases in between. The germline V gene has CDR1 LNHDA and CDR2 SQIVND (reference sequence). This CDR3 region has 14 residues. The CDR3 DNA is TGTGCCAGTAGTATGGCGCGACAGGGAAACACCATATATTTT. This gives the protein CASSMARQGNTIYF.

This chain links TRBV6-5 with TRBJ2-1, with 9 bases identical to TRBD2. Germline V gene data show CDR1 as MNHEY and CDR2 as SVGAGI. This CDR3 is 15 amino acids long. After removal of 6 bases from V and 8 bases from J, the junction contained 11 bases not matched to a gene. The CDR3 reads CASRHAGGSADEQFF. CDR3 in DNA: TGTGCCAGCAGACACGCGGGGGGGTCCGCGGATGAGCAGTTCTTC.